A single sample gave rise to the 25 T cell receptor beta chains below, sequenced in a study of control samples from healthy donors and cancer patients (TCRdb year 2020). Receptor amplification or capture employed the immunoSEQ multiplex PCR assay. The clones in this table, taken by TCRdb from immuneACCESS, are in-frame only. Not every clone is retained; where verified, under half of the shortfall comes from an unresolved V gene, and the cause of the rest is unknown. Across this sample there are around 110,000 clones, with over 90% seen only once. The ten most abundant clones make up less than 3.5% of the sample. The specimen sequenced was blood. These TCRs come from a man aged 25-45 years in good health.

The V and J genes are TRBV13 and TRBJ2-7; D might be TRBD1 (5 bases). The V end was cut by 2 bases, the J end by 5 bases, with 7 bases between. CDR3 length: 12 amino acids. CDR1 is PRHDT and CDR2 is FYEKMQ in the germline V gene (reference sequence). CDR3 bases: TGTGCCAGCAGCTTACAGGGCGACGAGCAGTACTTC. As protein: CASSLQGDEQYF.

V gene TRBV19 combines with J gene TRBJ1-5; D gene unclear. Per the germline V gene, CDR1 is LNHDA and CDR2 is SQIVND (reference sequence). Trimming stripped 9 bases from V and 5 bases from J, with 20 bases between. This CDR3 has 15 amino acids. The CDR3 DNA follows: TGTGCCAGCCAGTTTTACCGTCACCCCGATCAGCCCCAGCATTTT. Translation: CASQFYRHPDQPQHF.

The chain couples TRBV30 to TRBJ2-7; the D is unclear. Germline assignment: CDR1 GTSNPN and CDR2 SVGIG (reference sequence). V lost 0 bases, J lost 9 bases, and 30 bases lay in between. The CDR3 is made up of 18 amino acids. CDR3 sequence reads: CAWSVMVADETRPPPQYV. The CDR3 DNA reads TGTGCCTGGAGTGTAATGGTGGCAGACGAAACCCGCCCGCCCCCGCAGTACGTC.

This chain's CDR3 is CASSRNPRGEGVAFF. The CDR3 DNA is TGTGCCAGCAGCAGGAACCCACGCGGGGAAGGTGTAGCTTTCTTT. The gene calls are TRBV2 and TRBJ1-1; D ambiguous. This CDR3 has 15 amino acids. Trimming left V 6 bases short and J 10 bases short, with 24 bases between. Germline V lookup: CDR1 SNHLY, CDR2 FYNNEI.

CDR3 nucleotide sequence: TGTGCCAGCAGCGTATTAGCGGGGGGGCCGAGGGATGAGCAGTTCTTC. Translating it yields CASSVLAGGPRDEQFF. This rearrangement joins TRBV9 to TRBJ2-1; 11 bases fit TRBD2. The CDR3 runs to 16 residues. In germline, CDR1 is SGDLS, CDR2 YYNGEE. J lost 8 bases, V lost 1 base, and 8 bases had no gene match.

This rearrangement joins TRBV28 to TRBJ1-2; tentative D call: TRBD1 (5 bases). Trimming stripped 3 bases from V and 1 base from J, with 15 bases between. The CDR3 has 16 amino acids. Germline assignment: CDR1 MDHEN and CDR2 SYDVKM. This CDR3 is CASSLGVRGNNYGYTF. CDR3 nucleotides: TGTGCCAGCAGTTTGGGGGTTCGGGGGAATAACTATGGCTACACCTTC.

V is TRBV6-6 and J is TRBJ1-6; possibly TRBD1 for D (5 bases). Germline V gene lookup returns CDR1 MNHNY and CDR2 SVGAGI (reference sequence). The CDR3 loop spans 16 amino acids. Trimming stripped 6 bases from V and 2 bases from J, with 14 bases between. This chain's CDR3 is CASSGGRKAYNSPLHF. The CDR3 DNA sequence: TGTGCCAGCAGCGGGGGTAGGAAGGCCTATAATTCACCCCTCCACTTT.

This clone was picked up one time. This sequence joins TRBV5-1 and TRBJ2-7; D remains ambiguous. The CDR3 loop spans 11 amino acids. V lost 0 bases and J lost 3, with 1 base in between. The germline V gene has CDR1 SGHRS and CDR2 YFSETQ. The CDR3 sequence: CASSLGYEQYF. In nucleotides, the CDR3 is TGCGCCAGCAGCTTGGGCTACGAGCAGTACTTC.

V usage is TRBV11-3 and J usage is TRBJ2-3; D may match TRBD1 or TRBD2 (6 bases each). CDR1 and CDR2 (germline): SGHNT, YENEEA. Trimming shortened V by 2 bases and J by 2 bases, and 14 bases separated the two germline ends. This CDR3 spans 16 amino acids. The CDR3 loop reads CASSLYFRGDTDTQYF. For the CDR3, the DNA is TGTGCCAGCAGCTTATACTTTAGGGGGGACACAGATACGCAGTATTTT.

This clone was seen just once. The chain employs TRBV7-3 and TRBJ1-2, with 7 bases lining up with TRBD1. Germline-derived CDR1 and CDR2 are SGHTA and FQGTGA. V lost 8 bases, J lost 2 bases, and 2 bases stayed unmatched. This CDR3 comprises 12 residues. The CDR3 nucleotides read TGTGCCAGCCCGACAGGGAACTATGGCTACACCTTC. Translating it yields CASPTGNYGYTF. The full variable domain, its missing parts supplied by reference TRBV7-3 and TRBJ1-2, is GAGVSQTPSNKVTEKGKYVELRCDPISGHTALYWYRQSLGQGPEFLIYFQGTGAADDSGLPNDRFFAVRPEGSVSTLKIQRTERGDSAVYLCASPTGNYGYTFGSGTRLTVV.

CDR3 protein: CASSALGGNYGYTF. CDR3 nucleotide sequence: TGTGCCAGCAGCGCCCTCGGAGGGAACTATGGCTACACCTTC. This chain uses TRBV4-2 with TRBJ1-2; no definite D call. There are 14 residues in the CDR3. V was clipped by 5 bases and J by 2 bases, with 12 bases between them. Germline loops: CDR1 LGHNA, CDR2 YNFKEQ.

In its sample, this clone was seen a few times. The V call is TRBV24-1, the J call TRBJ1-5; 9 positions agree with TRBD1. Unmatched junction bases numbered 6, after V lost 4 bases and J lost 6 bases. This CDR3 spans 15 amino acids. The germline V gene has CDR1 KGHDR and CDR2 SFDVKD. This CDR3 reads CATSDSGTGTQPQHF. The CDR3 bases are TGTGCCACCAGTGACTCCGGGACAGGGACTCAGCCCCAGCATTTT.

This sequence joins TRBV3-1 (or the pseudogene TRBV3-2) and TRBJ1-5, with a weak D call TRBD1 (6 bases). Germline V gives CDR1 LGHDT, CDR2 YNNKEL (reference sequence). Trimming removed 4 bases at V and 4 bases at J, with 14 bases between. The CDR3 contains 15 residues. CDR3 amino acids: CASSPRSTGNQPQHF. CDR3 nucleotide sequence: TGTGCCAGCAGCCCAAGATCTACAGGGAATCAGCCCCAGCATTTT.

The chain is built from TRBV6-6 and TRBJ1-4; D is ambiguous. There are 10 residues in the CDR3. V was shortened by 7 bases and J by 8 bases, with 5 bases between the two germline ends. The germline gives CDR1 MNHNY, CDR2 SVGAGI (reference sequence). CDR3 loop: CASKSEKLFF. CDR3 bases: TGTGCCAGCAAATCGGAAAAACTGTTTTTT.

This clone has a single count. The rearrangement links TRBV18 to TRBJ2-1, with 11 positions matching TRBD1. V shed 0 bases and J 9 bases; nucleotides not matched to a gene: 7. There are 16 residues in the CDR3. CDR1 KGHSH and CDR2 LQKENI come from the germline V gene. The DNA for the CDR3 is TGTGCCAGCTCACCACCCTTTGGACAGGGGGCTGGTGAGCAGTTCTTC. Translation: CASSPPFGQGAGEQFF.

The rearrangement joins TRBV6-5 to TRBJ2-5, with 8 bases fitting TRBD2. CDR3 length equals 15 residues. CDR1 and CDR2 (germline): MNHEY, SVGAGI. Germline trimming cut 5 bases from V and 5 bases from J; bases unmatched to any gene: 10. CDR3 amino acids: CASSTRAGAGETQYF. In DNA, the CDR3 is TGTGCCAGCAGTACCCGAGCGGGGGCGGGGGAGACCCAGTACTTC.

The genes are TRBV4-2 and TRBJ2-7; perhaps TRBD2 as D (6 bases). Germline CDR1 LGHNA, CDR2 YNFKEQ. Trimming took 4 bases from V and 6 from J, leaving 19 bases between them. This CDR3 is built from 15 residues. CDR3 DNA sequence: TGTGCCAGCAGCCGCGTTTTGGGTATAGCGGCCGAGCAGTACTTC. Residues: CASSRVLGIAAEQYF.

The genes are TRBV6-4 and TRBJ2-1; the D is unclear. CDR1 is MRHNA and CDR2 is SNTAGT in the germline V gene. V was pared by 2 bases and J by 9 bases, with 11 bases between. The CDR3 runs to 13 residues. The CDR3 DNA follows: TGTGCCAGCAGTGACAGTAGGTCCCGTGAGCAGTTCTTC. It yields the protein CASSDSRSREQFF.

The chain joins TRBV27 to TRBJ1-4, with TRBD1 matching 7 bases. Unmatched junction bases numbered 11, after V lost 2 bases and J lost 5 bases. The CDR3 loop spans 17 amino acids. From germline, CDR1 is MNHEY and CDR2 SMNVEV (reference sequence). The DNA of the CDR3 is TGTGCCAGCAGTTTACCGATCCGGGACAGATGCAATGAAAAACTGTTTTTT. Translated: CASSLPIRDRCNEKLFF. The whole variable domain, filled in from reference TRBV27 and TRBJ1-4, reads EAQVTQNPRYLITVTGKKLTVTCSQNMNHEYMSWYRQDPGLGLRQIYYSMNVEVTDKGDVPEGYKVSRKEKRNFPLILESPSPNQTSLYFCASSLPIRDRCNEKLFFGSGTQLSVL.

This sequence joins TRBV5-1 and TRBJ2-6; D may be TRBD1 (6 bases). This CDR3 has 16 amino acids. Germline lookup yields CDR1 SGHRS and CDR2 YFSETQ. V dropped 5 bases and J dropped 0 bases, with 12 bases sitting between them. CDR3 sequence: CASSGGASSGANVLTF. The CDR3 DNA sequence: TGCGCCAGCAGTGGGGGCGCCAGCTCTGGGGCCAACGTCCTGACTTTC.

The V gene is TRBV5-6, the J gene TRBJ2-3; no definite D call. Trimming pared 4 bases from V and 0 bases from J, leaving 9 bases between. This CDR3 has 14 amino acids. Germline CDR1 SGHDT, CDR2 YYEEEE. CDR3 in DNA: TGTGCCAGCAGCCCCTGGGGTAGCACAGATACGCAGTATTTT. Translated: CASSPWGSTDTQYF.

The chain links TRBV6-4 to TRBJ2-1, with D maybe TRBD1 (5 bases). V was shortened by 3 bases and J by 0 bases, with 6 bases between the two germline ends. CDR1 is MRHNA and CDR2 is SNTAGT in the germline V gene. The CDR3 sequence is 14 residues long. The CDR3, as DNA: TGTGCCAGCAGTGAGGACAACTCCTACAATGAGCAGTTCTTC. Its protein product is CASSEDNSYNEQFF.

V is TRBV4-2 and J is TRBJ2-3, with 7 bases lining up with TRBD2. The germline V gene has CDR1 LGHNA and CDR2 YNFKEQ. The CDR3 loop spans 15 amino acids. V lost 2 bases and J lost 1; bases outside the gene matches: 3. CDR3 in amino acids: CASSQQRGRTDTQYF. For the CDR3, the DNA is TGTGCCAGCAGCCAACAGCGGGGACGCACAGATACGCAGTATTTT.

The rearrangement uses TRBV6-5 and TRBJ1-5; D gene uncertain. This CDR3 contains 12 residues. In germline, CDR1 is MNHEY, CDR2 SVGAGI. The germline V and J ends were trimmed by 6 bases and 1 base, with 4 bases remaining between them. The CDR3 region has the DNA TGTGCCAGCAGGGCCAGCAATCAGCCCCAGCATTTT. Its translation: CASRASNQPQHF.

The CDR3 sequence is CASSQQGRGPDLYEQYF. The CDR3 nucleotides read TGCGCCAGCAGCCAACAGGGGCGAGGGCCAGACCTTTACGAGCAGTACTTC. The rearrangement links TRBV4-1 to TRBJ2-7; a weak D match, TRBD1 (6 bases). The CDR3 is made up of 17 amino acids. Per the germline V gene, CDR1 is MGHRA and CDR2 is YSYEKL. Trimming pared 2 bases from V and 4 bases from J, leaving 21 bases between.